Reported below is one T cell receptor (beta chain). Its antigen is currently unknown. These data are taken from a study of blood T cells in healthy people across ages. Study observations and caveats: TCR beta diversity per million T cells fell roughly linearly with age.

Then a second PCR, running roughly 7 to 11 cycles, was carried out with a sample-barcoded 5' primer and a J-beta primer mix. Each CDR3 protein gets one entry after TCRdb re-called the 5' RACE reads with MiXCR. The sample shows 1,500,000 or so distinct CDR3 sequences, almost 60% of them seen only once. The sample was blood. The clonotype comes from a man aged 18-30 years in good health.

CDR3 sequence: CSASGTGDGFRVYEQYF. The CDR3 DNA reads as TGCAGTGCAAGCGGGACAGGGGATGGGTTCCGGGTCTACGAGCAGTACTTC. The chain joins TRBV20-1 to TRBJ2-7, with 10 bases aligning to TRBD1. Germline V gives CDR1 DFQATT, CDR2 SNEGSKA (reference sequence). The J segment lost 3 bases and the V segment lost 6 bases, leaving 17 bases of the junction unmatched. The CDR3 runs 17 residues.